Shown below are 22 T cell receptor beta chains from a single sample sequenced in a study of human T cells and chemical hapten exposure. The time point was: patch test 3, about 24 weeks after DPC sensitization. Treatment specified: therapeutic diphenylcyclopropenone sensitization with weekly scalp DPC. Each CDR3 protein gets one entry after TCRdb re-called the RACE reads with MiXCR. Of some 110,000 distinct CDR3 sequences in the sample, less than 45% were seen once. The sequences come from whole blood, collected in connection with sensitization to the hapten diphenylcyclopropenone (DPC). Receptors originate from a man aged 40-49 years with alopecia areata. Some clones in this sample may be carry-over from other donors' samples.

This clonotype has a handful of counts. The V gene is TRBV11-2, the J gene TRBJ2-3, with D unresolved. Trimming took 4 bases from V and 2 from J, leaving 13 bases between them. The V gene's germline CDR1 is SGHAT and CDR2 FQNNGV. The CDR3 covers 15 residues. CDR3 region: CASSSTYKYTDTQYF. The CDR3 nucleotides read TGTGCCAGCAGCTCCACGTACAAATACACAGATACGCAGTATTTT.

This sequence joins TRBV24-1 and TRBJ2-1; D perhaps matches TRBD1 (6 bases). From germline, CDR1 is KGHDR and CDR2 SFDVKD. This CDR3 is built from 13 residues. Trimming took off 1 base at V and 9 bases at J, with 9 bases between the two ends. This CDR3 reads CATSDLAQGEQFF. The DNA of the CDR3 is TGTGCCACCAGTGATTTAGCACAGGGTGAGCAGTTCTTC.

This sequence joins TRBV6-2 or TRBV6-3 and TRBJ1-5; 10 bases are shared with TRBD1. V was pared by 9 bases and J by 6 bases, with 29 bases of the junction left unmatched. The CDR3 extends over 21 amino acids. The germline CDR1 and CDR2 sequences are MNHEY and SVGEGT. The CDR3, as DNA: TGTGCCAGTTCGTCATGGGTCGGGGGACAGGGGTTTGATTCATCCGCTCAGCCCCAGCATTTT. Protein: CASSSWVGGQGFDSSAQPQHF.

This rearrangement joins TRBV20-1 to TRBJ1-5, with D unresolved. Germline V CDR1 and CDR2: DFQATT, SNEGSKA (reference sequence). V was shortened by 3 bases and J by 3 bases, with 9 bases between the two germline ends. The CDR3 extends over 13 amino acids. CDR3 nucleotides: TGCAGTGCTAGTGGCGGGGTCAATCAGCCCCAGCATTTT. Translating it yields CSASGGVNQPQHF.

The V and J genes are TRBV12-3 or TRBV12-4 and TRBJ1-5; D ambiguous. The CDR3 consists of 14 residues. The V and J ends lost 4 bases and 0 bases respectively, with 7 bases between them. The chain's CDR3 is CASSSSYSNQPQHF. CDR3 DNA: TGTGCCAGCAGTTCAAGTTATAGCAATCAGCCCCAGCATTTT.

This chain connects TRBV10-3 to TRBJ2-5, with a tentative D call TRBD1 (6 bases). The V gene's germline CDR1 is ENHRY and CDR2 SYGVKD. The V and J ends lost 10 bases and 7 bases respectively, with 19 bases between them. This CDR3 contains 13 residues. CDR3 nucleotides: TGTGCCACCCAACCGGGACAAGAGGGGACCCAGTACTTC. Protein sequence: CATQPGQEGTQYF.

The chain links TRBV24-1 to TRBJ1-1; 7 bases are a match to TRBD1. Germline V gene lookup returns CDR1 KGHDR and CDR2 SFDVKD. With 3 bases clipped from V and 8 bases from J, the junction kept 5 bases outside the gene matches. The CDR3 length is 13 residues. DNA for the CDR3: TGTGCCACCAGTGATAGACCGACAGGGGAAGCTTTCTTT. It translates to CATSDRPTGEAFF.

The V call is TRBV20-1, the J call TRBJ2-1, with TRBD2 identical over 12 bases. This CDR3 comprises 17 residues. V dropped 1 base and J dropped 9; count of bases not matched to a gene: 13. The V gene's germline CDR1 is DFQATT and CDR2 SNEGSKA (reference sequence). The DNA of the CDR3 is TGCAGTGCTAGAGCCGGGATGGCTAGCGGGAGGGTGGGTGAGCAGTTCTTC. Encoded protein: CSARAGMASGRVGEQFF.

This chain connects TRBV20-1 to TRBJ1-5; no clear D. The CDR3 consists of 16 residues. V was cut by 3 bases and J by 3 bases, with 18 bases left in between. Germline lookup yields CDR1 DFQATT and CDR2 SNEGSKA (reference sequence). The CDR3 reads CSASRTSPSNNQPQHF. CDR3 sequence (DNA): TGCAGTGCTAGCAGGACTTCTCCTTCGAACAATCAGCCCCAGCATTTT.

This clonotype has a handful of counts. Germline and junction disagree at one end, which may indicate a read error. The chain links TRBV20-1 to TRBJ2-7, with 11 bases that match TRBD2. The CDR3 is made up of 10 amino acids. Germline CDR1 DFQATT, CDR2 SNEGSKA (reference sequence). The CDR3: CSAPTSGSSF. For the CDR3, the DNA is TGCAGTGCCCCTACTAGCGGGAGTAGCTTC.

The chain has TRBV28 and TRBJ2-2; D gene uncertain. CDR1 MDHEN and CDR2 SYDVKM come from the germline V gene. Trimming took off 6 bases at V and 0 bases at J, with 14 bases between the two ends. The CDR3 consists of 16 residues. The CDR3 spells CASSRTRPPNTGELFF. The DNA of the CDR3 is TGTGCCAGCAGCCGAACGAGACCACCGAACACCGGGGAGCTGTTTTTT.

CDR3 nucleotides: TGTGCCAGCAGAACACAGACTATGCATAATTCACCCCTCCACTTT. This sequence encodes CASRTQTMHNSPLHF. The gene calls are TRBV12-3 or TRBV12-4 and TRBJ1-6; no clear D. This CDR3 has 15 amino acids. Deletions cut 6 bases from V and 5 bases from J, with 14 bases between.

The chain links TRBV12-5 to TRBJ2-1; D might be TRBD1 or TRBD2, each matching 8 bases. In germline, CDR1 is LGHNT, CDR2 FRNRAP. V was clipped by 4 bases and J by 7 bases, with 20 bases between them. This CDR3 is 16 amino acids long. For the CDR3, the DNA is TGTGCTAGTGGTTCACCTATAGCGGGACAGGAGAATGAGCAGTTCTTC. It is translated as CASGSPIAGQENEQFF. The variable domain in full, with the rest retrieved from reference TRBV12-5 and TRBJ2-1, is DARVTQTPRHKVTEMGQEVTMRCQPILGHNTVFWYRQTMMQGLELLAYFRNRAPLDDSGMPKDRFSAEMPDATLATLKIQPSEPRDSAVYFCASGSPIAGQENEQFFGPGTRLTVL.

This clonotype has a handful of counts. The chain recombines TRBV28 with TRBJ1-2; TRBD1 might be the D (5 bases). The CDR3 is 12 amino acids. Germline lookup yields CDR1 MDHEN and CDR2 SYDVKM. V was shortened by 7 bases and J by 5 bases, with 11 bases between the two germline ends. In DNA, the CDR3 is TGTGCCAGCACCGGGACTCCGTATGGCTACACCTTC. Protein sequence: CASTGTPYGYTF.

V gene TRBV24-1 combines with J gene TRBJ2-3; no firm D call. The CDR3 runs 15 residues. V was pared by 3 bases and J by 0 bases, with 9 bases between. CDR1 is KGHDR and CDR2 is SFDVKD in the germline V gene. CDR3 region: CATSDVIASTDTQYF. The CDR3 bases are TGTGCCACCAGTGATGTCATCGCTAGCACAGATACGCAGTATTTT.

This chain connects TRBV21-1 to TRBJ2-1; no check of the table's D call, TRBD1, against the DNA was made. TRBV21-1 constitutes a pseudogene. CDR3 length: 24 amino acids. As DNA, the CDR3 is TGTGCCAGCAGCAAAGGAACCCGTTCGTCGGTTAAAGGGACAGCAAAAACCGGCTACAATGAGCAGTTCTTC. Its protein product is CASSKGTRSSVKGTAKTGYNEQFF.

This clonotype came up once. The chain carries TRBV12-3 or TRBV12-4 and TRBJ1-5; TRBD1 is a possible D gene (5 bases). The length of the CDR3 is 14 residues. With 6 bases removed from V and 5 bases from J, the gap between germline ends came to 14 bases. The DNA for the CDR3 is TGTGCCAGCAGGCCGGGGACGGCCCATCAGCCCCAGCATTTT. Translated, it gives CASRPGTAHQPQHF.

V and J are TRBV7-9 and TRBJ1-4; D unresolved. Trimming pared 6 bases from V and 0 bases from J, leaving 8 bases between. Germline V gene sequence: CDR1 SEHNR, CDR2 FQNEAQ (reference sequence). The CDR3 totals 14 residues. CDR3: CASRGLATNEKLFF. The CDR3, as DNA: TGTGCCAGCAGGGGTCTGGCAACTAATGAAAAACTGTTTTTT.

The chain carries TRBV2 and TRBJ2-1, with D tentatively TRBD1 (6 bases). Trimming shortened V by 6 bases and J by 3 bases, and 18 bases separated the two germline ends. The CDR3 has 16 amino acids. From germline, CDR1 is SNHLY and CDR2 FYNNEI. The CDR3 DNA is TGTGCCAGCAGCGGGTTATTTGGACAGCTCTACAATGAGCAGTTCTTC. This gives the protein CASSGLFGQLYNEQFF.

This chain links TRBV30 with TRBJ1-5, with a tentative D call TRBD1 (5 bases). Trimming took 5 bases from V and 0 from J, leaving 8 bases between them. The CDR3 length is 13 residues. CDR1 is GTSNPN and CDR2 is SVGIG in the germline V gene (reference sequence). The CDR3 DNA is TGTGCCTGGTCGGGACTTAGCAATCAGCCCCAGCATTTT. Its translation is CAWSGLSNQPQHF.

This rearrangement joins TRBV14 to TRBJ1-2, with TRBD1 as a possible D gene (5 bases). Germline lookup yields CDR1 SGHDN and CDR2 FVKESK. CDR3 length equals 14 residues. V lost 1 base and J 7 bases, leaving 13 bases between the germline ends. The CDR3 DNA reads TGTGCCAGCAGCCAAGGGCATCGAACAGGTGGCTACACCTTC. Translated: CASSQGHRTGGYTF.

This clonotype was observed once. V is TRBV20-1 and J is TRBJ2-1; TRBD2 matches 10 bases. V was clipped by 2 bases and J by 10 bases; unmatched bases: 5. From germline, CDR1 is DFQATT and CDR2 SNEGSKA (reference sequence). The CDR3 is 13 amino acids. The CDR3: CSARLAGVPEQFF. CDR3 in DNA: TGCAGTGCTAGACTAGCGGGAGTGCCCGAGCAGTTCTTC.